A selection of T cell receptor beta chains follows, all from one sample in a study of cytomegalovirus exposure and HLA in healthy donors. Measured with immunoSEQ multiplex PCR; TCRdb has only the in-frame clones, and not every one. The sample shows about 140,000 clones, around 80% of them seen only once. The sequencing sample was made of PBMCs. Receptors originate from a man aged 45-65 years in good health and CMV-seronegative. Each CDR3 is given with its conserved first and last residue. D genes are given only for firm matches. A clone size is listed for some rows: how often the clone was seen (once, few, many), or a class if it is expanded.

clone size	V gene	D gene	J gene	CDR3 protein	CDR3 DNA
.	TRBV19	TRBD1	TRBJ2-7	CASSAPPDRGSEQYF	TGTGCCAGTAGTGCCCCCCCGGACAGGGGAAGCGAGCAGTACTTC
.	TRBV27	TRBD1	TRBJ1-5	CATGDRKTNQPQHF	TGTGCCACCGGGGACAGAAAAACTAATCAGCCCCAGCATTTT
.	TRBV7-9	TRBD1	TRBJ2-3	CASSSLTGGLTDTQYF	TGTGCCAGCAGCTCCCTAACAGGGGGTCTGACAGATACGCAGTATTTT
.	TRBV7-9	.	TRBJ2-1	CASSLAAGYNEQFF	TGTGCCAGCAGCTTAGCGGCGGGCTACAATGAGCAGTTCTTC
.	TRBV5-4	TRBD2	TRBJ2-2	CASSLGLAGAGELFF	TGTGCCAGCAGCTTGGGACTAGCGGGAGCCGGGGAGCTGTTTTTT
.	TRBV4-1	TRBD1	TRBJ1-2	CATAPDRNYGYTF	TGCGCCACCGCCCCGGACAGGAACTATGGCTACACCTTC
few	TRBV28	TRBD1	TRBJ1-2	CASSLTGVYGYTF	TGTGCCAGCAGTTTGACAGGGGTCTATGGCTACACCTTC
few	TRBV7-2	TRBD2	TRBJ2-5	CASSRLTSGGPRQETQYF	TGTGCCAGCAGCCGACTGACTAGCGGGGGGCCAAGACAAGAGACCCAGTACTTC
.	TRBV7-2	.	TRBJ1-1	CASSHPNTEAFF	TGTGCCAGCAGCCATCCGAACACTGAAGCTTTCTTT
.	TRBV5-4	.	TRBJ1-2	CASSLPGVDGYTF	TGTGCCAGCAGCTTGCCAGGGGTTGATGGCTACACCTTC
.	TRBV4-1	.	TRBJ1-2	CASSQHLATANYGYTF	TGCGCCAGCAGCCAGCACTTAGCGACCGCGAACTATGGCTACACCTTC
.	TRBV7-8	.	TRBJ1-4	CASSWFQGERGGNEKLFF	TGTGCCAGCAGCTGGTTTCAGGGAGAGCGCGGGGGAAATGAAAAACTGTTTTTT
.	TRBV7-2	TRBD1	TRBJ1-6	CASSKVTGVNSPLHF	TGTGCCAGCAGCAAGGTCACAGGGGTTAATTCACCCCTCCACTTT
once	TRBV7-9	.	TRBJ1-1	CASSLYTEPNTEAFF	TGTGCCAGCAGCTTATATACAGAGCCGAACACTGAAGCTTTCTTT
few	TRBV19	.	TRBJ1-3	CASALDNSGNTIYF	TGTGCCAGTGCTCTAGATAACTCTGGAAACACCATATATTTT
.	TRBV7-9	.	TRBJ1-2	CASSLRPARGYGYTF	TGTGCCAGCAGCCTACGGCCCGCTCGGGGCTATGGCTACACCTTC